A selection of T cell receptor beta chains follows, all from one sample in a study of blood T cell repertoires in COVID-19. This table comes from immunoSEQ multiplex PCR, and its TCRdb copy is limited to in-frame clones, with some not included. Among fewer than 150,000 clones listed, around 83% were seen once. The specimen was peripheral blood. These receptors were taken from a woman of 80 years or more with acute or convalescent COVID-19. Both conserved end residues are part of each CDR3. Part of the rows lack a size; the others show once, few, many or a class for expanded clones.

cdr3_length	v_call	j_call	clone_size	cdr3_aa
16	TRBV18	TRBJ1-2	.	CASSPREGGTPYGYTF
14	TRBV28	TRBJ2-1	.	CASTSGFFRDEQFF
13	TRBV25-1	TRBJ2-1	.	CASKSAGYNEQFF
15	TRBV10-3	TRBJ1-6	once	CAISDLDGGSSPLHF
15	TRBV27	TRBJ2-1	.	CASSLGLAEGDEQFF
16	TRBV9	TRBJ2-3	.	CASSVVAYWGTDTQYF
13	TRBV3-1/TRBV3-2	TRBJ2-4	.	CASSLVDRNIQYF
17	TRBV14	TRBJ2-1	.	CASSRTSGTGVYNEQFF
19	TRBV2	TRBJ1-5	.	CASTGDTIYPSYSNQPQHF
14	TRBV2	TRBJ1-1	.	CASRAGWMDTEAFF
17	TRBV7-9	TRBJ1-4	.	CASSPRDREATNEKLFF
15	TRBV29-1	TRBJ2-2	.	CSVVVGTANTGELFF
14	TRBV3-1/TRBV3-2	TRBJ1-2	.	CASSQDGGTGLYTF
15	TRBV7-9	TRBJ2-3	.	CASIAPGSHGGTQYF
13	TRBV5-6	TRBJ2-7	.	CASSSQPRGEQYF
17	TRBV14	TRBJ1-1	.	CASSQLGQGGGKTEAFF
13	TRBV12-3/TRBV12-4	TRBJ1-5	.	CASSPGQGQPQHF
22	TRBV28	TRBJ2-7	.	CASSFPQERDLPRPSGLYEQYF
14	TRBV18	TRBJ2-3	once	CASSLAGEEDTQYF
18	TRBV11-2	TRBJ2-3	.	CASTTGGRTGGELDTQYF
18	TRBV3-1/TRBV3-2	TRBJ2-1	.	CASSHASLGDPYKDEQFF
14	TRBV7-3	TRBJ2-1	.	CASSSRAGYNEQFF
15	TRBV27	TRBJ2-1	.	CASSYSGGAFWEQFF
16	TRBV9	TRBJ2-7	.	CASSVEGTGASYEQYF
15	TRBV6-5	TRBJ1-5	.	CASRPGQGIPQPQHF
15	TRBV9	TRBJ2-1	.	CASSVIGQGANEQFF
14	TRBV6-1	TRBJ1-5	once	CASSEQGHNQPQHF
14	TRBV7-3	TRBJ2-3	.	CASSFNPGQGTAYF
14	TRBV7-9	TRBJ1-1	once	CASSLGGLGTEAFF
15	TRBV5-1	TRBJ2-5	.	CASSYMTSGGETQYF
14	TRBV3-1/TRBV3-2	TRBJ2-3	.	CASRKRGGADTQYF
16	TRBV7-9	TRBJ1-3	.	CASIRVRDSSGNTIYF
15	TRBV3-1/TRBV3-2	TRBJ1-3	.	CASSQGGGLGNTIYF
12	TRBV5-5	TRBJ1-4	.	CANDRKNEKLFF
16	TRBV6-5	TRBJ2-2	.	CASSYYTDRGTGELFF
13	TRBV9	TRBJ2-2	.	CASRGEGTGELFF
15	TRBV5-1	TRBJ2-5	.	CASSLPGLAGETQYF
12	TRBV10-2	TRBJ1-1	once	CASSDPVTEAFF
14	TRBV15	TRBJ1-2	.	CATSSSNRVYGYTF
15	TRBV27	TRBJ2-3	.	CASRLQGGWTDTQYF
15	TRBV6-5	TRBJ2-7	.	CASRPVGDRVYEQYF
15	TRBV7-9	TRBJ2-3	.	CASTRTSYGTDTQYF
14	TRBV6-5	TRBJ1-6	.	CASAQDRGNSPLHF
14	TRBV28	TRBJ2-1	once	CASSLSRGRNEQFF
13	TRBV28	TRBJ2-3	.	CASSFIPKDTQYF
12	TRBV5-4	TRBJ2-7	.	CASSRDSIEQYF
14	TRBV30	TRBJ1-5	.	CAWSQGVSNQPQHF
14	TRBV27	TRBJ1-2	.	CASGSWGARGGYTF
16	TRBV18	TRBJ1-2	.	CASSPEDKWVGRGYTF
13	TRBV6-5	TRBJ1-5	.	CASSYGGNQPQHF
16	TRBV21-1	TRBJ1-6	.	CASSKGWGHDNSPLHF
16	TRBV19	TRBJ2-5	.	CASSPVRDFGAETQYF
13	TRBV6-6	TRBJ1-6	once	CASSYRDNSPLHF
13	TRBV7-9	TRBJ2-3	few	CASSLGGTDTQYF
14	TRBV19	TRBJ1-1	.	CASSGDRGNTEAFF
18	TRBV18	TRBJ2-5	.	CASSPTTSGGPGRETQYF
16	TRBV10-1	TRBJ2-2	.	CASSESNPSGTGELFF
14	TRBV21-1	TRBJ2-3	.	CASGDRGRRDTQYF
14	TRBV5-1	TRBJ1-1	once	CASSEGDSYTEAFF
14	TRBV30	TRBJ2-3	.	CAWSKRGVTDTQYF